Listed here are 17 T cell receptor beta chains from one sample, sequenced in a study of technical replicates of blood from several donors. Some clones are missing from TCRdb's copy, which holds only in-frame ones; the method was immunoSEQ multiplex PCR. The sample gives some 74,000 clones, about 97% of which show up once; about 0.31% is in the top ten. Sequences were obtained from T cells isolated from PBMCs. The receptors were sampled from a human donor in good health.

The CDR3 DNA reads TGCGCCAGCAGCCTTAACCTACTAGCGGGAGAAGAGCAGTTCTTC. As protein: CASSLNLLAGEEQFF. The chain has TRBV5-1 and TRBJ2-1; 11 nucleotides match TRBD2. The CDR3 contains 15 residues. The germline V gene has CDR1 SGHRS and CDR2 YFSETQ. Trimming cost V 4 bases and J 10 bases; bases outside gene matches: 10.

V usage is TRBV28 and J usage is TRBJ2-3, with 9 bases that match TRBD2. The CDR3 is 14 amino acids. Germline assignment: CDR1 MDHEN and CDR2 SYDVKM. The V and J ends lost 7 bases and 2 bases, in that order; junction bases with no gene match: 4. CDR3 sequence: CASTLAGNTDTQYF. Here the CDR3 DNA reads TGTGCCAGCACTCTAGCGGGGAACACAGATACGCAGTATTTT.

The chain joins TRBV19 to TRBJ2-2, with a tentative D call TRBD2 (5 bases). Trimming removed 7 bases from V and 1 base from J, with 13 bases in between. Germline-derived CDR1 and CDR2 are LNHDA and SQIVND (reference sequence). The CDR3 totals 15 residues. The CDR3 region has the DNA TGTGCCAGTAAGAAGGGCGAGGGGAACACCGGGGAGCTGTTTTTT. Translating it yields CASKKGEGNTGELFF.

The chain couples TRBV5-1 to TRBJ2-1; TRBD2 agrees at 10 bases. CDR3 length: 16 amino acids. Germline V lookup: CDR1 SGHRS, CDR2 YFSETQ. The trim removed 5 bases at V and 0 bases at J, leaving 5 bases unmatched. CDR3 loop: CASRTASGSSYNEQFF. The CDR3 nucleotides are TGCGCCAGCAGGACAGCTAGCGGGAGCTCCTACAATGAGCAGTTCTTC.

The V call is TRBV7-3, the J call TRBJ2-3; the D is unclear. Trimming pared 3 bases from V and 0 bases from J, leaving 7 bases between. This CDR3 has 14 residues. Germline CDR1 reads SGHTA; CDR2 reads FQGTGA. CDR3 in DNA: TGTGCCAGCAGCTTTATGTCTAGCACAGATACGCAGTATTTT. Its translation: CASSFMSSTDTQYF. Full variable domain (remainder filled in from reference TRBV7-3 and TRBJ2-3): GAGVSQTPSNKVTEKGKYVELRCDPISGHTALYWYRQSLGQGPEFLIYFQGTGAADDSGLPNDRFFAVRPEGSVSTLKIQRTERGDSAVYLCASSFMSSTDTQYFGPGTRLTVL.

The rearrangement links TRBV28 to TRBJ1-1, with a possible D match to TRBD1 (5 bases). V lost 5 bases and J lost 0, with 13 bases in between. From germline, CDR1 is MDHEN and CDR2 SYDVKM. This CDR3 region has 15 residues. The CDR3 reads CASSLGTIMNTEAFF. The CDR3 nucleotides are TGTGCCAGCAGTCTAGGGACTATCATGAACACTGAAGCTTTCTTT.

This clone was detected once. V gene TRBV5-1 combines with J gene TRBJ1-2, with TRBD1 as a possible D gene (5 bases). V was pared by 3 bases and J by 8 bases, with 14 bases between. This CDR3 is built from 13 residues. The germline CDR1 and CDR2 sequences are SGHRS and YFSETQ. Written as DNA, the CDR3 is TGCGCCAGCAGCTCCACAGGAATATTAGGCTACACCTTC. Residues: CASSSTGILGYTF.

V usage is TRBV6-6 and J usage is TRBJ2-2; TRBD2 matches at 7 bases. The CDR3 extends over 16 amino acids. With 0 bases clipped from V and 8 bases from J, the junction kept 9 bases outside the gene matches. Germline CDR1 MNHNY, CDR2 SVGAGI (reference sequence). The DNA of the CDR3 is TGTGCCAGCAGTTACTCGAAAGCGGGACTTGGTGGGGAGCTGTTTTTT. Its translation: CASSYSKAGLGGELFF.

This rearrangement joins TRBV5-4 to TRBJ2-1, with 7 bases identical to TRBD2. The germline gives CDR1 SGHNT, CDR2 YYREEE (reference sequence). J gave up 4 bases and V 4 bases, and 5 bases lay outside the gene matches. The CDR3 loop spans 14 amino acids. CDR3 nucleotide sequence: TGTGCCAGCAGCGGTAGCGGGTCATACAATGAGCAGTTCTTC. It yields the protein CASSGSGSYNEQFF. The variable domain in full, completed from reference TRBV5-4 and TRBJ2-1, reads ETGVTQSPTHLIKTRGQQVTLRCSSQSGHNTVSWYQQALGQGPQFIFQYYREEENGRGNFPPRFSGLQFPNYSSELNVNALELDDSALYLCASSGSGSYNEQFFGPGTRLTVL.

The chain combines TRBV4-2 with TRBJ2-7; 10 bases map to TRBD2. The trim removed 2 bases at V and 9 bases at J, leaving 10 bases unmatched. The CDR3 totals 15 residues. Germline loops: CDR1 LGHNA, CDR2 YNFKEQ. CDR3 in amino acids: CASSQNLASGRGQYF. The CDR3 DNA follows: TGTGCCAGCAGCCAAAACCTGGCTAGCGGGAGAGGGCAGTACTTC.

The chain couples TRBV11-3 to TRBJ2-1, with D maybe TRBD1 (6 bases). The CDR3 has 12 amino acids. V was trimmed by 6 bases and J by 7 bases, leaving 10 bases between them. Germline CDR1 SGHNT, CDR2 YENEEA. In nucleotides, the CDR3 is TGTGCCAGCAGTGAAACAGGGAATGAGCAGTTCTTC. Translated, it gives CASSETGNEQFF.

This clone came up a few times. This sequence joins TRBV5-1 and TRBJ1-1; perhaps TRBD1 as D (6 bases). V lost 4 bases and J lost 1, with 14 bases in between. The V gene's germline CDR1 is SGHRS and CDR2 YFSETQ. The CDR3 runs to 15 residues. The CDR3 bases are TGCGCCAGCAGCCCAAGGACAGACCGGAACACTGAAGCTTTCTTT. The encoded protein is CASSPRTDRNTEAFF.

The CDR3 nucleotides read TGTGCCAGCAGCTTAGCAGGGAACCCCACCTACGAGCAGTACTTC. This gives the protein CASSLAGNPTYEQYF. The chain carries TRBV11-3 and TRBJ2-7, with TRBD1 as a possible D gene (5 bases). V was pared by 1 base and J by 2 bases, with 12 bases between. The CDR3 totals 15 residues. Germline CDR1 is SGHNT and CDR2 is YENEEA.

This clone has only one observation. The chain uses TRBV7-9 and TRBJ2-7; TRBD1 is a possible D gene (5 bases). V lost 2 bases to trimming and J lost 4 bases, with 9 bases between them. Germline lookup yields CDR1 SEHNR and CDR2 FQNEAQ (reference sequence). CDR3 size: 13 residues. CDR3 coding DNA: TGTGCCAGCAGCTTAACGACAGAGTACGAGCAGTACTTC. It is translated as CASSLTTEYEQYF.

The V gene is TRBV6-5, the J gene TRBJ1-1; D is undetermined. Germline lookup yields CDR1 MNHEY and CDR2 SVGAGI. The length of the CDR3 is 13 residues. Trimming cost V 8 bases and J 5 bases, with 15 bases left between them. CDR3 bases: TGTGCCAGCTCTTTGGGTTCTAGGACTGAAGCTTTCTTT. Protein: CASSLGSRTEAFF.

The genes are TRBV6-1 and TRBJ1-4, with TRBD1 as a possible D gene (6 bases). V gave up 1 base and J gave up 3 bases, with 12 bases separating them. In germline, CDR1 is MNHNS, CDR2 SASEGT. This CDR3 is 16 amino acids long. CDR3 residues: CASSEGRGGSNEKLFF. The CDR3 coding sequence is TGTGCCAGCAGTGAAGGAAGGGGGGGCTCTAATGAAAAACTGTTTTTT.

The chain recombines TRBV6-6 with TRBJ2-1, with 12 bases fitting TRBD2. Germline assignment: CDR1 MNHNY and CDR2 SVGAGI (reference sequence). The CDR3 totals 15 residues. V was pared by 6 bases and J by 8 bases, with 8 bases of the junction left unmatched. Written as DNA, the CDR3 is TGTGCCAGCAGGACTAGCGGGAGTTGGACCCATGAGCAGTTCTTC. This codes for CASRTSGSWTHEQFF.